One sample yielded the 25 T cell receptor beta chains listed below, sequenced in a study of vaccination and CD4 T cells after COVID-19. With the Oncomine TCR Beta short-read assay, DNA from cultured CD4+ T cells was sequenced. MiXCR, run by TCRdb on the PCR reads, gives a single entry per CDR3 protein. Among about 18,000 distinct CDR3 sequences listed, 45% were seen once. These receptors have no identified antigens. Treatment of the sample: approximately 9-day PBMC culture with coronavirus spike peptide pools or control peptides (ViraFEST assay). The source was CD4+ T cells from blood, cultured in vitro, collected before SARS-CoV-2 vaccination. These receptors were taken from a human donor who received a COVID-19 vaccine.

In this sample, this clonotype turned up a few times. The CDR3 DNA reads TGTGCCAGTAGTATGGACAGGGTCGGCGGCTACACCTTC. It yields the protein CASSMDRVGGYTF. The chain uses TRBV19 and TRBJ1-2; 8 bases fit TRBD1. In germline, CDR1 is LNHDA, CDR2 SQIVND (reference sequence). V lost 3 bases and J lost 8; bases outside the gene matches: 5. This CDR3 region has 13 residues.

J is TRBJ1-5 and V is TRBV7-9; D remains unclear. This CDR3 has 15 amino acids. CDR1 and CDR2 from the germline V gene are SEHNR and FQNEAQ (reference sequence). Between the trimmed V and J ends, which lost 1 base and 1 base, there was a span of 8 bases. Here the CDR3 DNA reads TGTGCCAGCAGCTTAGACGGGAAGAGCAATCAGCCCCAGCATTTT. Translated: CASSLDGKSNQPQHF.

The count of this clonotype is one. The rearrangement joins TRBV29-1 to TRBJ1-1, with TRBD1 as a possible D gene (6 bases). Germline loops: CDR1 SQVTM, CDR2 ANQGSEA. There are 13 residues in the CDR3. Trimming took off 6 bases at V and 4 bases at J, with 15 bases between the two ends. CDR3 DNA sequence: TGCAGCGTAACGACAGGTAGGGGCACTGAAGCTTTCTTT. Translated: CSVTTGRGTEAFF.

The chain carries TRBV12-3 or TRBV12-4 and TRBJ2-3; 12 bases match TRBD2. Trimming took 1 base from V and 1 from J; bases not matched to a gene: 9. The CDR3 loop spans 19 amino acids. This CDR3 reads CASSLESLAGGPGTDTQYF. For the CDR3, the DNA is TGTGCCAGCAGTTTAGAAAGCCTAGCGGGGGGGCCAGGCACAGATACGCAGTATTTT.

V is TRBV7-9 and J is TRBJ2-2; no reliable D call. Between the trimmed V and J ends, which lost 1 base and 7 bases, there was a span of 7 bases. The CDR3 totals 13 residues. CDR1 SEHNR and CDR2 FQNEAQ come from the germline V gene (reference sequence). CDR3 in amino acids: CASSLDSGGELFF. In nucleotides, the CDR3 is TGTGCCAGCAGCTTAGATAGTGGCGGGGAGCTGTTTTTT. Looking up the rest from reference TRBV7-9 and TRBJ2-2 gives the full variable domain: DTGVSQNPRHKITKRGQNVTFRCDPISEHNRLYWYRQTLGQGPEFLTYFQNEAQLEKSRLLSDRFSAERPKGSFSTLEIQRTEQGDSAMYLCASSLDSGGELFFGEGSRLTVL.

The rearrangement uses TRBV12-3 or TRBV12-4 and TRBJ2-3, with 9 bases matching TRBD1. The CDR3 extends over 15 amino acids. V shed 5 bases and J 2 bases; nucleotides not matched to a gene: 5. The CDR3 is CASSPGTGLTDTQYF. The CDR3 nucleotides are TGTGCCAGCAGTCCCGGGACAGGGCTCACAGATACGCAGTATTTT.

This clonotype was found a few times. For the CDR3, the DNA is TGTGCCAGCAGTGAGGGAGGTGCAGGCAATCAGCCCCAGCATTTT. This sequence encodes CASSEGGAGNQPQHF. The chain recombines TRBV25-1 with TRBJ1-5; D is ambiguous. V dropped 3 bases and J dropped 2 bases, with 11 bases sitting between them. Per germline, CDR1 MGHDK and CDR2 SYGVNS. There are 15 residues in the CDR3. Drawing the rest from reference TRBV25-1 and TRBJ1-5, the complete variable domain is EADIYQTPRYLVIGTGKKITLECSQTMGHDKMYWYQQDPGMELHLIHYSYGVNSTEKGDLSSESTVSRIRTEHFPLTLESARPSHTSQYLCASSEGGAGNQPQHFGDGTRLSIL.

This clonotype was picked up a small number of times. This chain connects TRBV19 to TRBJ2-5; 8 nucleotides align to TRBD2. CDR3 size: 15 residues. V shed 5 bases, J shed 1 base, and the junction held 6 bases outside the gene matches. Germline V lookup: CDR1 LNHDA, CDR2 SQIVND (reference sequence). DNA for the CDR3: TGTGCCAGTAGTCCCCCGGGAGGGTTCCAAGAGACCCAGTACTTC. It specifies CASSPPGGFQETQYF.

The rearrangement links TRBV10-3 to TRBJ1-2; D is unclear. The CDR3 length is 16 residues. The V gene lost 3 bases and the J gene lost 8 bases, with 22 bases spanning the gap. Germline CDR1 and CDR2: ENHRY and SYGVKD. CDR3 residues: CAISDSRAFTRGGYTF. In DNA, the CDR3 is TGTGCCATCAGTGATAGCCGGGCCTTCACAAGAGGGGGCTACACCTTC.

In this sample, this clonotype turned up a few times. The chain has TRBV6-1 and TRBJ2-6, with D unclear. The CDR3 totals 14 residues. The V end was cut by 6 bases, the J end by 0 bases, with 6 bases between. Germline-derived CDR1 and CDR2 are MNHNS and SASEGT. The CDR3 here is CASRRSSGANVLTF. Written as DNA, the CDR3 is TGTGCCAGCAGACGGAGCTCTGGGGCCAACGTCCTGACTTTC.

Remarks on this clonotype: One end of the junction is discordant with germline, which a read error may explain. The chain employs TRBV6-5 and TRBJ1-5; D gene uncertain. The CDR3 runs to 14 residues. CDR1 and CDR2 (germline): MNHEY, SVGAGI. CDR3 sequence (DNA): TGTGCCAGCAGTTACCCAACTAGCAATCGGCCCCAGCATTTT. This gives the protein CASSYPTSNRPQHF.

The rearrangement uses TRBV6-1 and TRBJ1-1; D is undetermined. CDR3 length: 13 residues. Trimming cost V 3 bases and J 1 base, with 6 bases left between them. Germline CDR1 MNHNS, CDR2 SASEGT. DNA for the CDR3: TGTGCCAGCAGTGACGTTGGGAACACTGAAGCTTTCTTT. This codes for CASSDVGNTEAFF.

The chain is built from TRBV19 and TRBJ1-2; unclear D gene. CDR1 and CDR2 from the germline V gene are LNHDA and SQIVND (reference sequence). The CDR3 sequence is 11 residues long. Trimming removed 6 bases from V and 1 base from J, with 3 bases in between. The CDR3: CASRDNYGYTF. CDR3 nucleotides: TGTGCCAGTAGGGATAACTATGGCTACACCTTC. The whole variable domain, filled in from reference TRBV19 and TRBJ1-2, reads DGGITQSPKYLFRKEGQNVTLSCEQNLNHDAMYWYRQDPGQGLRLIYYSQIVNDFQKGDIAEGYSVSREKKESFPLTVTSAQKNPTAFYLCASRDNYGYTFGSGTRLTVV.

This chain links TRBV19 with TRBJ2-7; 8 bases line up with TRBD2. The CDR3 spans 14 residues. Trimming cost V 7 bases and J 4 bases; bases outside gene matches: 9. Germline CDR1 LNHDA, CDR2 SQIVND (reference sequence). The CDR3 DNA follows: TGTGCCAGTAAAGTAGTAGCGGGGAATTACGAGCAGTACTTC. This gives the protein CASKVVAGNYEQYF.

This chain uses TRBV27 with TRBJ1-5; weak D call: TRBD1 (6 bases). Germline lookup yields CDR1 MNHEY and CDR2 SMNVEV (reference sequence). Trimming left V 5 bases short and J 3 bases short, with 14 bases between. This CDR3 has 15 amino acids. CDR3: CASSTTGTPNQPQHF. CDR3 nucleotide sequence: TGTGCCAGCAGTACCACAGGGACCCCCAATCAGCCCCAGCATTTT.

There are a few counts of this clonotype. The J gene is TRBJ1-6, the V gene TRBV10-3; D is perhaps TRBD1 (6 bases). This CDR3 is built from 13 residues. The germline V gene has CDR1 ENHRY and CDR2 SYGVKD. Trimming shortened V by 5 bases and J by 7 bases, and 9 bases separated the two germline ends. CDR3 bases: TGTGCCATCAGTATAGGACAGAATTCACCCCTCCACTTT. Translation: CAISIGQNSPLHF.

This CDR3 is CASSPRKDRGYATNEKLFF. The DNA of the CDR3 is TGTGCCAGCAGCCCCCGGAAAGACAGGGGGTACGCAACTAATGAAAAACTGTTTTTT. The rearrangement links TRBV7-9 to TRBJ1-4, with TRBD1 matching over 9 bases. This CDR3 is built from 19 residues. Trimming cost V 5 bases and J 0 bases; bases outside gene matches: 13. The germline V gene has CDR1 SEHNR and CDR2 FQNEAQ (reference sequence).

This clonotype has a handful of counts. The chain is built from TRBV10-3 and TRBJ1-5; D possibly corresponds to TRBD1 (6 bases). Germline assignment: CDR1 ENHRY and CDR2 SYGVKD. The CDR3 runs to 14 residues. V was shortened by 8 bases and J by 3 bases, with 14 bases between the two germline ends. The CDR3 region is CAIAGGLDNQPQHF. For the CDR3, the DNA is TGTGCCATCGCCGGGGGCTTGGACAATCAGCCCCAGCATTTT.

The rearrangement links TRBV19 to TRBJ2-4; no reliable D call. Germline CDR1 LNHDA, CDR2 SQIVND (reference sequence). The CDR3 covers 15 residues. Between the trimmed V and J ends, which lost 5 bases and 4 bases, there was a span of 15 bases. Here the CDR3 reads CASSPAPGTKNIQYF. CDR3 in DNA: TGTGCCAGTAGTCCGGCCCCGGGCACAAAAAACATTCAGTACTTC.

The chain recombines TRBV1 with TRBJ1-5. TRBV1 is a pseudogene locus. The CDR3 runs 14 residues. CDR3 region: CTSSQDRRNQPQHF. CDR3 coding DNA: TGCACCAGCAGCCAAGATCGGAGGAATCAGCCCCAGCATTTT.

The CDR3 nucleotides are TGTGCCAGCAGCACTAGCGGGGGGTCCAATGAGCAGTTCTTC. This sequence encodes CASSTSGGSNEQFF. V gene TRBV2 combines with J gene TRBJ2-1, with TRBD2 matching 12 bases. CDR1 SNHLY and CDR2 FYNNEI come from the germline V gene. The length of the CDR3 is 14 residues. The J segment lost 6 bases and the V segment lost 6 bases, leaving 3 bases of the junction unmatched.

This clonotype was detected a few times. V usage is TRBV18 and J usage is TRBJ1-1; D is undetermined. V was trimmed by 5 bases and J by 8 bases, leaving 15 bases between them. Per germline, CDR1 KGHSH and CDR2 LQKENI. This CDR3 has 13 amino acids. The CDR3 reads CASSDGRRAEAFF. In DNA form, the CDR3 reads TGTGCCAGCTCAGACGGACGGAGGGCCGAAGCTTTCTTT.

This sequence joins TRBV24-1 and TRBJ2-1; TRBD1 aligns across 7 bases. V trimming: 4 bases; J trimming: 3 bases; junction bases outside the gene matches: 8. This CDR3 contains 16 residues. Germline values: CDR1 KGHDR, CDR2 SFDVKD. This chain's CDR3 is CATSDPSDRDYNEQFF. The CDR3, as DNA: TGTGCCACCAGTGACCCATCCGACAGGGACTACAATGAGCAGTTCTTC.

Regarding this clonotype: Germline is not matched at one junction end, which may reflect a read error. The rearrangement joins TRBV18 to TRBJ1-1; D perhaps matches TRBD1 (6 bases). This CDR3 contains 14 residues. The germline CDR1 and CDR2 sequences are KGHSH and LQKENI. CDR3 residues: CVSSGATGNTEAFF. CDR3 in DNA: TGTGTCAGCTCAGGCGCGACAGGGAACACTGAAGCTTTCTTT.

This clonotype is a singleton in its sample. The rearrangement links TRBV20-1 to TRBJ2-5; D unclear. With 1 base removed from V and 1 base from J, the gap between germline ends came to 4 bases. The CDR3 sequence is 12 residues long. Germline V gene sequence: CDR1 DFQATT, CDR2 SNEGSKA (reference sequence). DNA for the CDR3: TGCAGTGCTAGAGTAGCCCAAGAGACCCAGTACTTC. As protein: CSARVAQETQYF.